What follows describes a single TCR beta chain. Antigen specificity is unknown. The V end was cut by 0 bases, the J end by 0 bases, with 18 bases between. CDR1 is SEHNR and CDR2 is FQNEAQ in the germline V gene (reference sequence). The CDR3 totals 19 residues. The entry originates in a study of human versus mouse CDR3 diversity and MHC coevolution. Overall study findings and caveats: Most of the three human donors had the lowest clonal inequality.

Profiling relied on immunoSEQ multiplex PCR, and the TCRdb table lists in-frame clones only, not all of them. Found here are 80,000 or so clones, 80% to 95% of them singletons; the top ten hold around 1.5%. The sample consisted of naive CD4+ T cells from blood. The subset is: CD45RO-negative CD62L-positive naive CD4 T cells. The receptor was isolated from a person between 25 and 69 years old in good health. The chain couples TRBV7-9 to TRBJ2-4; D is perhaps TRBD1 (5 bases). The CDR3 region is CASSLAWGREALAKNIQYF. Here the CDR3 DNA reads TGTGCCAGCAGCTTAGCGTGGGGCAGAGAAGCTCTAGCCAAAAACATTCAGTACTTC.